The rows below give T cell receptor beta chains drawn from one sample of a study of blood T cells in healthy people across ages. TCRdb re-called the 5' RACE reads through MiXCR, storing one row per CDR3 protein. The sample lists roughly 1 million distinct CDR3 sequences; about 23% were seen once. These records were also assigned to another study, of T cells of mothers and their children.

Sequencing was carried out using blood. The receptors derive from a girl aged 2-10 years in good health. CDR3s include the opening cysteine and the closing phenylalanine or tryptophan. D genes are given only for firm matches. The size entry is marked missing in some rows and otherwise reads once, few, many or a size class.

abundance: .
d_gene: TRBD1
v_gene: TRBV4-1
j_gene: TRBJ1-4
CDR3aa: CASSDIPGTAEKLFF
CDR3nt: TGCGCCAGCAGCGATATACCCGGGACAGCTGAAAAACTGTTTTTT

abundance: .
d_gene: TRBD1
v_gene: TRBV5-1
j_gene: TRBJ2-3
CDR3aa: CASSWTGAGTDTQYF
CDR3nt: TGCGCCAGCAGCTGGACAGGGGCGGGCACAGATACGCAGTATTTT

abundance: .
d_gene: .
v_gene: TRBV3-1
j_gene: TRBJ2-1
CDR3aa: CASSTFLGSSIESSYNEQFF
CDR3nt: TGTGCCAGCAGCACCTTTTTGGGCTCCTCCATTGAGAGCTCCTACAATGAGCAGTTCTTC

abundance: few
d_gene: TRBD1
v_gene: TRBV7-9
j_gene: TRBJ1-4
CDR3aa: CASSLGHPGQRGDNEKLFF
CDR3nt: TGTGCCAGCAGCCTAGGGCACCCGGGACAGCGTGGAGATAATGAAAAACTGTTTTTT

abundance: .
d_gene: .
v_gene: TRBV5-1
j_gene: TRBJ2-1
CDR3aa: CASSADSSSYNEQFF
CDR3nt: TGCGCCAGCAGCGCAGACTCAAGCTCCTACAATGAGCAGTTCTTC

abundance: few
d_gene: .
v_gene: TRBV28
j_gene: TRBJ2-4
CDR3aa: CASSEGENIQYF
CDR3nt: TGTGCCAGCAGTGAGGGGGAAAACATTCAGTACTTC

abundance: .
d_gene: TRBD1
v_gene: TRBV28
j_gene: TRBJ2-1
CDR3aa: CASSLYGAKQGDLNEQFF
CDR3nt: TGTGCCAGCAGTTTATACGGGGCCAAGCAGGGGGATCTGAATGAGCAGTTCTTC

abundance: .
d_gene: TRBD1
v_gene: TRBV7-8
j_gene: TRBJ2-7
CDR3aa: CASSMDRALYEQYF
CDR3nt: TGTGCCAGCAGCATGGACAGGGCGTTGTACGAGCAGTACTTC

abundance: few
d_gene: .
v_gene: TRBV3-1
j_gene: TRBJ2-4
CDR3aa: CASSHRPPSGYF
CDR3nt: TGTGCCAGCAGCCACCGTCCTCCCTCGGGGTACTTC

abundance: .
d_gene: .
v_gene: TRBV15
j_gene: TRBJ2-7
CDR3aa: CATGRDGDHLYEQYF
CDR3nt: TGTGCCACCGGCAGAGATGGGGACCACCTCTACGAGCAGTACTTC

abundance: .
d_gene: .
v_gene: TRBV19
j_gene: TRBJ2-7
CDR3aa: CASSMGGDYEQYF
CDR3nt: TGTGCCAGTAGTATGGGCGGGGACTACGAGCAGTACTTC

abundance: .
d_gene: .
v_gene: TRBV11-2
j_gene: TRBJ2-5
CDR3aa: CASSIGGYREAQYF
CDR3nt: TGTGCCAGCAGCATCGGGGGCTACCGAGAGGCCCAGTACTTC